This is a list of T cell receptor beta chains from one sample in a study of blood T cell repertoires in COVID-19. The assay was immunoSEQ multiplex PCR, and TCRdb's table has in-frame clones only and misses some. The table lists approximately 300,000 clones, 90% to 95% of them singletons, with roughly 3.9% in the top ten. Sequences were obtained from PBMCs or T cells enriched from blood (not recorded which). The receptor source for this set is a woman aged 25 to 39 who had been exposed to COVID-19. Each CDR3 is given with its conserved first and last residue. The size field is filled for only some rows; it gives once, few, many or a size class.

CASSPAGDPNQPQHF	TRBV7-9	.	TRBJ1-5
CASLFRLDAPLHF	TRBV6-5	.	TRBJ1-6
CASSPQILYGYTF	TRBV19	.	TRBJ1-2
CASPGPGATTIYF	TRBV12-3/TRBV12-4	.	TRBJ1-3
CASSQDGTGENYGYTF	TRBV4-1	.	TRBJ1-2
CAWRRTGAYEQYF	TRBV30	.	TRBJ2-7
CASSRATGGSEAFF	TRBV6-5	.	TRBJ1-1
CASSPREGWAGYTF	TRBV21-1	.	TRBJ1-2
CASSQDQQGDYGYTF	TRBV4-2	.	TRBJ1-2
CSVVSGNTIYF	TRBV29-1	.	TRBJ1-3
CASRDRAGDTEAFF	TRBV5-6	.	TRBJ1-1
CASSPSPAGGITDTQYF	TRBV27	.	TRBJ2-3
CASSLGAGNEQFF	TRBV5-1	.	TRBJ2-1
CASSVGQNSYEQYF	TRBV5-1	.	TRBJ2-7
CASSVEAVNYGYTF	TRBV9	.	TRBJ1-2
CAISERGQDGYTF	TRBV10-3	.	TRBJ1-2
CASRHGGPTFF	TRBV11-1	.	TRBJ2-1
CASSYAVGRNTEAFF	TRBV6-5	.	TRBJ1-1
CATSDSSGDTQYF	TRBV24-1	.	TRBJ2-3
CSARGTGRFYGYTF	TRBV29-1	once	TRBJ1-2
CASSPEVADIQYF	TRBV5-4	once	TRBJ2-4
CASSPGTSQYYEQYF	TRBV13	.	TRBJ2-7
CASSLKGQYTEAFF	TRBV7-9	once	TRBJ1-1
CASSYSGDGSPLHF	TRBV6-5	few	TRBJ1-6